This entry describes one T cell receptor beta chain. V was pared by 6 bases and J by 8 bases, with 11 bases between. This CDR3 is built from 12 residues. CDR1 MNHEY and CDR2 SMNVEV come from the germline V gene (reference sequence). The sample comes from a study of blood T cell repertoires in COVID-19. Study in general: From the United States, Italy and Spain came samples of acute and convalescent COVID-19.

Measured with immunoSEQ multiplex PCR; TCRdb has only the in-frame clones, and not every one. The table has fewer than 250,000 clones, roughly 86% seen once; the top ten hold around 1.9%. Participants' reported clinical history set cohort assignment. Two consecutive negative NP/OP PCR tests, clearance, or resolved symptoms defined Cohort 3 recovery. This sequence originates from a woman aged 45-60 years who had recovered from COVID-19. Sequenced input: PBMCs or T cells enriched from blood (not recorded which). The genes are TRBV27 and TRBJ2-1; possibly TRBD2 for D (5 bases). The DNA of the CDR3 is TGTGCCAGCAGCAGATTCGGGGATGAGCAGTTCTTC. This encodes CASSRFGDEQFF.